The clone carrying this TCR beta chain was counted between two and nine times. Its antigen remains unknown. TCRdb recomputed calls from the 5' RACE reads with MiXCR, one row per CDR3 protein. This sample carries approximately 280,000 distinct CDR3 sequences, roughly 8.6% of them seen once, and the ten largest clones take approximately 2.1%. These data come from a study of identical twins. Findings and limits, study-wide: Twins shared out-of-frame alpha sequences with excess low generation probability. Excess twin sharing in beta out-of-frame sequences was weaker.

Trimming removed 3 bases from V and 5 bases from J, with 10 bases in between. The CDR3 is 14 residues long. These data were likewise used in another study, on yellow fever vaccine responses in identical twins.

The sequencing sample was made of memory (CD45RO+) T cells sorted from blood. V gene TRBV12-3 or TRBV12-4 combines with J gene TRBJ2-2; D unclear. The clonotype was recovered from a woman younger than 35 in good health. CDR3 region: CASSFAPGTGELFF. DNA of the CDR3: TGTGCCAGCAGTTTTGCCCCCGGGACCGGGGAGCTGTTTTTT.